This is a list of T cell receptor beta chains from one sample in a study of tumor T cells in aggressive B-cell lymphoma. Clones were sequenced by immunoSEQ multiplex PCR, and TCRdb holds only the in-frame ones, with some missing. The sample lists 3,500 to 4,000 clones; 94% were seen once. The specimen was tumor tissue. These receptors were obtained from an adult with diffuse large B cell lymphoma. Both conserved end residues are part of each CDR3. D genes are given only for firm matches. Some rows mark clone size as missing; the rest say once, few, many or name a class of expanded clone.

>TRBJ2-3|TRBD2|TRBV5-1|once
TGCGCCAGCAGCTATCTTGGCGGGGGGGCAGGAGATACGCAGTATTTT
CASSYLGGGAGDTQYF
>TRBJ2-7|TRBD1|TRBV9|.
TGTGCCAGCAGCCCATCCCACAGGGGTCAAGGCTACGAGCAGTACTTC
CASSPSHRGQGYEQYF
>TRBJ2-7|.|TRBV19|once
TGTGCCAGTAGTATGGGGAGCTCCTACGAGCAGTACTTC
CASSMGSSYEQYF
>TRBJ1-2|.|TRBV28|.
TGTGCCAGCAGTTTCCTGACTCCTGTCTATGGCTACACCTTC
CASSFLTPVYGYTF
>TRBJ2-1|.|TRBV6-6|.
TGTGCCAGCAGTTATGAGGGTGATGTATATGAGCAGTTCTTC
CASSYEGDVYEQFF
>TRBJ2-7|TRBD2|TRBV4-2|once
TGTGCCAGCAGCCAAGGGAGCGGGATGACCTACGAGCAGTACTTC
CASSQGSGMTYEQYF
>TRBJ1-2|.|TRBV18|.
TGTGCCAGCTCGCTTCAGGACACCTATGGCTACACCTTT
CASSLQDTYGYTF
>TRBJ2-3|.|TRBV18|.
TGTGCCAGCTCACCACCGGAGTCCACAGATACGCAGTATTTT
CASSPPESTDTQYF
>TRBJ1-4|.|TRBV29-1|.
TGCAGCGTCCACACCTCAACTAATGAAAAACTGTTTTTT
CSVHTSTNEKLFF
>TRBJ2-1|TRBD2|TRBV14|.
TGTGCCAGCAGCCAAGATTCAAGACTAGCGGGACGCACACACTCCTACAATGAGCAGTTCTTC
CASSQDSRLAGRTHSYNEQFF
>TRBJ2-2|TRBD1|TRBV4-2|.
TGTGCCAGCAGCCAAGACACAGGGGGCTTAGACACCGGGGAGCTGTTTTTT
CASSQDTGGLDTGELFF
>TRBJ2-7|TRBD2|TRBV5-1|.
TGCGCCAGCAGCTTGGCCGGACTAGCGGGGGCCTCCTACGAGCAGTACTTC
CASSLAGLAGASYEQYF
>TRBJ2-1|TRBD2|TRBV7-2|.
TGTGCCAGCAGCTTAGGGAGCGGGACCCGGGGCGAGCAGTTCTTC
CASSLGSGTRGEQFF
>TRBJ2-3|TRBD1|TRBV9|once
TGTGCCAGCAGTTCCGGGACAGGGGGCACAGATACGCAGTATTTT
CASSSGTGGTDTQYF
>TRBJ2-2|.|TRBV5-1|.
TGCGCCAGCAGCTTCGGTGACACCGGGGAGCTGTTTTTT
CASSFGDTGELFF
>TRBJ1-1|.|TRBV29-1|.
TGCAGCGTTCGTACTGGGCAGGGAAACACTGAAGCTTTCTTT
CSVRTGQGNTEAFF
>TRBJ2-7|.|TRBV30|.
TGTGCCTGGAGAGACCGGGGGACTTACGAGCAGTACTTC
CAWRDRGTYEQYF
>TRBJ1-2|TRBD1|TRBV18|.
TGTGCCAGCTCACCCGACAGGGACTATGGCTACACCTTC
CASSPDRDYGYTF
>TRBJ2-7|TRBD2|TRBV2|.
TGTGCCAGCAAGGGGACTAGCGATACCTACGAGCAGTACTTC
CASKGTSDTYEQYF
>TRBJ2-1|TRBD2|TRBV7-2|.
TGTGCCAGCAGCTTAGGACTAGCGGGAGGGCAAAAGCAGTTCTTC
CASSLGLAGGQKQFF
>TRBJ2-1|TRBD1|TRBV5-1|.
TGCGCCAGCAGCACGGGACAGGTCTACAATGAGCAGTTCTTC
CASSTGQVYNEQFF
>TRBJ1-2|TRBD1|TRBV5-1|.
TGCGCCAGCAGTTCGACAGGGTCCTATGGCTACACCTTC
CASSSTGSYGYTF
>TRBJ1-5|TRBD1|TRBV28|.
TGTGCCAGCAGACCGGGACAGGGAGGCCAGCCCCAGCATTTT
CASRPGQGGQPQHF
>TRBJ2-2|TRBD2|TRBV15|.
TGTGCCACCAGTCCTAGGACTAGAGACGGGGAGCTGTTTTTT
CATSPRTRDGELFF
>TRBJ2-7|TRBD1|TRBV29-1|.
TGCAGCGTTGACGGGACAGGGTCCCACGAGCAGTACTTC
CSVDGTGSHEQYF
>TRBJ2-5|.|TRBV5-1|.
TGCGCCAGCAGCCTTTCAGAAGAGACCCAGTACTTC
CASSLSEETQYF
>TRBJ1-1|.|TRBV28|.
TGTGCCAGCAGTTCGGGGGGCACTGAAGCTTTCTTT
CASSSGGTEAFF
>TRBJ1-1|TRBD1|TRBV19|.
TGTGCCAGTAGTTGGGACAGGGGAAGGACTGAAGCTTTCTTT
CASSWDRGRTEAFF
>TRBJ2-2|.|TRBV7-3|.
TGTGCCAGCAGTTACGGGACACCAAACACCGGGGAGCTGTTTTTT
CASSYGTPNTGELFF
>TRBJ2-1|TRBD2|TRBV5-1|.
TGCGCCAGCAGCTTGGTACTAGCGGGCACTATTGAGCAGTTCTTC
CASSLVLAGTIEQFF
>TRBJ1-5|.|TRBV28|.
TGTGCCAGCAGTTTATGGGGGGCTAGTAATCAGCCCCAGCATTTT
CASSLWGASNQPQHF
>TRBJ1-2|.|TRBV7-6|once
TGTGCCAGCAGCCCGCAGACAGGTCCTAACTATGGCTACACCTTC
CASSPQTGPNYGYTF
>TRBJ1-1|.|TRBV5-1|.
TGCGCCAGCAGCTTACAGGGACCTAACACTGAAGCTTTCTTT
CASSLQGPNTEAFF
>TRBJ1-1|.|TRBV6-1|.
TGTGCCAGCAGTGGGGCTGCGACGGCGAACACTGAAGCTTTCTTT
CASSGAATANTEAFF
>TRBJ2-4|TRBD1|TRBV18|.
TGTGCCAGCTCACCACCATCGGACAGGGGAATTGGGAACATTCAGTACTTC
CASSPPSDRGIGNIQYF
>TRBJ2-7|TRBD1|TRBV2|.
TGTGCCAGCAGTGGTACAGGGGGGTACGAGCAGTACTTC
CASSGTGGYEQYF
>TRBJ1-1|.|TRBV20-1|.
TGCAGTGCCAAACCCCCAGGCCGAGCTTTCTTT
CSAKPPGRAFF
>TRBJ2-6|.|TRBV11-2|.
TGTGCCAGCAGCTTAAGGAGGAGCTCTGGGGCCAACGTCCTGACTTTC
CASSLRRSSGANVLTF
>TRBJ2-7|TRBD1|TRBV6-5|once
TGTGCCAGCAGGAGGACAGGAACCTACGAGCAGTACTTC
CASRRTGTYEQYF
>TRBJ2-2|TRBD2|TRBV18|.
TGTGCCAGCTCACGTCACCGGGACTACTACACCGGGGAGCTGTTTTTT
CASSRHRDYYTGELFF
>TRBJ1-1|.|TRBV7-6|.
TGTGCCAGCAGCTTTGGGAGGACGACTGAAGCTTTCTTT
CASSFGRTTEAFF
>TRBJ2-7|.|TRBV28|.
TGTGCCAGCATCTCCCTACAAGGGGTAAACGAGCAGTACTTC
CASISLQGVNEQYF
>TRBJ2-5|TRBD2|TRBV4-1|.
TGCGCCAGCAGCCATGTAGCGGGATGGGGGGAGACCCAGTACTTC
CASSHVAGWGETQYF
>TRBJ2-7|.|TRBV7-9|.
TGTGCCAGCAGCTCGTCAGGGGCGACCTACGAGCAGTACTTC
CASSSSGATYEQYF
>TRBJ1-1|.|TRBV5-8|.
TGTGCCAGCAGGGGGGGATCCCGGGAGGCTTTCTTT
CASRGGSREAFF
>TRBJ1-2|.|TRBV29-1|.
TGCAGCGTTGATTCAGGGCACGGTGGCTACACCTTC
CSVDSGHGGYTF
>TRBJ1-2|.|TRBV19|few
TGTGCCAGTAGTGAAAGCCAGGCGCTTAACTATGGCTACACCTTC
CASSESQALNYGYTF
>TRBJ2-1|.|TRBV5-1|.
TGCGCCAGCAGCCGGGGAGGAGAGGGGAATGAGCAGTTCTTC
CASSRGGEGNEQFF
>TRBJ2-1|.|TRBV27|.
TGTGCCAGCAGTCCCTTGAGCTCCTACAATGAGCAGTTCTTC
CASSPLSSYNEQFF
>TRBJ2-3|.|TRBV28|.
TGTGCCAGCAGTACCCCGAGCGATACGCAGTATTTT
CASSTPSDTQYF
>TRBJ2-3|.|TRBV21-1|.
TGTGCCAGCAGCGCCTTACTAGCGGCTAGCACAGATACGCAGTATTTT
CASSALLAASTDTQYF
>TRBJ1-1|.|TRBV18|.
TGTGCCAGCTCACCCCAACAGGGAGACACTGAAGCTTTCTTT
CASSPQQGDTEAFF
>TRBJ2-1|.|TRBV7-9|.
TGTGCCAGCAGCTTTGGCGGGACTCTATACAATGAGCAGTTCTTC
CASSFGGTLYNEQFF
>TRBJ1-5|TRBD1|TRBV19|.
TGTGCCAGTCATAGCCGGGACAGGGGGTTCAATCAGCCCCAGCATTTT
CASHSRDRGFNQPQHF
>TRBJ2-1|.|TRBV5-4|once
TGTGCCAGCAGCTTTCGGGGTGAGCAGTTCTTC
CASSFRGEQFF
>TRBJ2-2|TRBD1|TRBV18|.
TGTGCCAGCTCACCTGAAATGGACAGGACGAACACCGGGGAGCTGTTTTTT
CASSPEMDRTNTGELFF
>TRBJ2-1|TRBD1|TRBV5-1|.
TGCGCCAGCAGCCCGGGACAGGGCATGTACAATGAGCAGTTCTTC
CASSPGQGMYNEQFF
>TRBJ2-3|TRBD2|TRBV30|.
TGTGCCTGGAGTCCAGGACTAGCGGGAGGAGATACGCAGTATTTT
CAWSPGLAGGDTQYF